Listed below are T cell receptor beta chains from one sample, sequenced in a study of T cells after posttransplantation cyclophosphamide. TCRdb's table, derived via immunoSEQ multiplex PCR, lists solely in-frame clones and lacks some. Observed in the sample are about 30,000 clones, none of them singletons. Sequenced material: PBMCs. The receptor set was obtained from a woman aged 25 to 39 in good health and a related stem cell transplant donor. Each CDR3 is given with its conserved first and last residue. The D gene is left open where the match is weak. Clone size is shown for a subset of rows, as once, few, many or a class of expanded clone.

clone_size j_call d_call v_call cdr3_nt cdr3_aa
many TRBJ2-7 TRBD2 TRBV7-8 TGTGCCAGCAGCTTTAGCGGGGCTTCCTACGAGCAGTACTTC CASSFSGASYEQYF
many TRBJ2-7 TRBD2 TRBV18 TGTGCCAGCTCACCGAAACTAGCGGGGTCCCCCTACGAGCAGTACTTC CASSPKLAGSPYEQYF
- TRBJ1-1 TRBD1 TRBV9 TGTGCCAGCAGCGCACTACAGGGGGCGGTGAACACTGAAGCTTTCTTT CASSALQGAVNTEAFF
many TRBJ2-1 TRBD2 TRBV7-6 TGTGCCAGCAGCCGAAGGACCGGGACTAGGAACAATGAGCAGTTCTTC CASSRRTGTRNNEQFF
many TRBJ1-2 - TRBV27 TGTGCCAGCAGTTTGCACAGGAACTATGGCTACACCTTC CASSLHRNYGYTF
many TRBJ1-5 - TRBV19 TGTGCCAGTAGTATGGGCAGAAGTCAGCCCCAGCATTTT CASSMGRSQPQHF
many TRBJ1-1 TRBD1 TRBV5-5 TGTGCCAGCAGCTTTACGACAGGGTTGAACACTGAAGCTTTCTTT CASSFTTGLNTEAFF
many TRBJ2-7 TRBD1 TRBV27 TGTGCCAGCAGTAGGACAGGGGATCAGCAGTACTTC CASSRTGDQQYF
many TRBJ1-1 TRBD1 TRBV6-1 TGTGCCAGCAGAAGGACAGGGCAAGCTTTCTTT CASRRTGQAFF
many TRBJ1-5 - TRBV2 TGTGCCAGCAAATCGCCAGACAATCAGCCCCAGCATTTT CASKSPDNQPQHF
many TRBJ2-7 TRBD2 TRBV11-2 TGTGCCAGCAGCCGAACAGACACTAGCGGGGGGGTATACGAGCAGTACTTC CASSRTDTSGGVYEQYF
many TRBJ2-1 TRBD2 TRBV9 TGTGCCAGCAGCGTAGATAGCGGGGGGACGGGAGGAGAGCAGTTCTTC CASSVDSGGTGGEQFF
many TRBJ1-1 - TRBV7-9 TGTGCCAGCAGCTTACGGCAGGGTTGGGACACTGAAGCTTTCTTT CASSLRQGWDTEAFF
many TRBJ1-2 TRBD1 TRBV18 TGTGCCAGCTCCCTAGGACAGGGGGCTGACTACACCTTC CASSLGQGADYTF
few TRBJ2-3 TRBD2 TRBV12-3/TRBV12-4 TGTGCCAGCAACCTCCCCGGACTAGCGGGGGTAGATACGCAGTATTTT CASNLPGLAGVDTQYF
- TRBJ2-3 - TRBV9 TGTGCCAGCAGCGTAGGTCCTAGAGGTACAGATACGCAGTATTTT CASSVGPRGTDTQYF
many TRBJ2-7 TRBD2 TRBV6-1 TGTGCCAGCAGTGAAAGCGGGACTCCCGGGGACGAGCAGTACTTC CASSESGTPGDEQYF
many TRBJ1-4 - TRBV5-1 TGCGCCAGCAGCAGGGGATCTAATGAAAAACTGTTTTTT CASSRGSNEKLFF
many TRBJ2-1 TRBD1 TRBV4-1 TGCGCCAGCAGCCAAGATGGACAGGGGTACAATGAGCAGTTCTTC CASSQDGQGYNEQFF
many TRBJ2-3 - TRBV18 TGTGCCAGCTCACCACCGGGCGGCACAGATACGCAGTATTTT CASSPPGGTDTQYF
many TRBJ2-7 - TRBV7-6 TGTGCCAGCAGCTTAGGAACAGTCTCCGAGCAGTACTTC CASSLGTVSEQYF
many TRBJ1-2 - TRBV10-1 TGCGCCAGCAGTGAGTCGCACAGCGGTGACTACACCTTC CASSESHSGDYTF
many TRBJ2-2 TRBD1 TRBV5-1 TGCGCCAGCAGCTTCGGACAGGGCGCCACCGGGGAGCTGTTTTTT CASSFGQGATGELFF
few TRBJ2-2 TRBD2 TRBV11-2 TGTGCCAGCAGCCGACTAGCTTCCGGGGAGCTGTTTTTT CASSRLASGELFF
many TRBJ2-5 - TRBV7-9 TGTGCCAGCAGCTTAGTCCCCCCGGCGGGAGAGACCCAGTACTTC CASSLVPPAGETQYF
many TRBJ2-2 - TRBV5-1 TGCGCCAGCTTCCAGTCCTCGAACACCGGGGAGCTGTTTTTT CASFQSSNTGELFF
many TRBJ1-1 - TRBV12-3/TRBV12-4 TGTGCCAGCAGTTTAGCTTACACGGGCACTGAAGCTTTCTTT CASSLAYTGTEAFF
many TRBJ2-6 - TRBV7-9 TGTGCCAGCAGCTTACCCGTCAGAACTGGGGCCAACGTCCTGACTTTC CASSLPVRTGANVLTF
many TRBJ1-4 - TRBV12-5 TGTGCTAGTGGTTTGGTGCGGGGTCGGGAAAAACTGTTTTTT CASGLVRGREKLFF